This T cell receptor beta chain was obtained from a study of cytomegalovirus exposure and HLA in healthy donors. Generated by immunoSEQ multiplex PCR, the TCRdb table keeps only in-frame clones and is missing some. The sample yields 280,000 or so clones, 70% to 90% seen once. Study-wide findings and caveats: It was 150 to 200 TCR beta chains that were listed as cytomegalovirus-associated. In vitro testing confirmed a few CMV-associated chains as specific for CMV antigens.

Points on this clone: Its antigen is undetermined.

V lost 5 bases, J lost 3 bases, and 6 bases stayed unmatched. Germline assignment: CDR1 MNHEY and CDR2 SMNVEV (reference sequence). The CDR3 is made up of 14 amino acids. The sample taken for sequencing was PBMCs. The chain couples TRBV27 to TRBJ2-7; 8 nucleotides align to TRBD2. The TCR comes from a woman aged 18 to 35 in good health and CMV-seronegative. The chain's CDR3 is CASSPQLAVYEQYF. The CDR3 DNA sequence: TGTGCCAGCAGTCCCCAACTAGCGGTCTACGAGCAGTACTTC.